This TCR beta chain was found in a study of cytomegalovirus exposure and HLA in healthy donors (dated by TCRdb to between 2016 and 2019). Describing the broader study: In an earlier analysis of 550 to 750 of the donors, approximately 300 Gb of sequence data and 117 million unique TCR beta sequences from 150 million to 200 million T cells were reported. An early release covering roughly 580 HLA-typed donors comprised roughly 300 gigabases of sequencing data and around 80 million unique TCR sequences. The genetic ancestry cluster associated with self-reported Caucasian donors included over 65% of the roughly 400 genotyped donors. The aim of the study was to test whether cataloging public T cell receptors could identify signatures of past pathogen exposure. The study used immunosequencing to profile the T cell repertoires of around 600 subjects and linked those repertoires to cytomegalovirus serostatus. A separate validation cohort of over 95 different subjects was used in addition to the roughly 670-subject first cohort. To predict cytomegalovirus infection status, the study brought together high-throughput TCR immunosequencing, statistical association of individual TCRs with disease status, and machine learning. In a later analysis, previously published TCR beta repertoires from fewer than 750 donors were re-analyzed and high-resolution HLA genotyping was added so that TCR occurrence patterns could be studied. Rather than using new phenotypic data, the later analysis identified candidate immune exposures from TCR beta sequences and from how often those sequences occurred across donors. To decide whether each TCR beta V gene segment behaved as functional or pseudogenic, an earlier analysis of 587 of the donors relied on high-throughput TCR beta sequencing. Donor age, sex, ethnicity and CMV serostatus were compiled alongside the repertoire data. A later genetic analysis used genome-wide SNP genotypes for about 65% of the roughly 700 donors, treating that subset as a discovery cohort. All discovery cohort repertoires had been generated on a single sequencing platform. Class I and class II HLA loci were covered by the typing at four-digit resolution. The number of donors typed differed by locus, with 629-630 for A, B, C, DRB1 and DQB1, more than 500 for DQA1, over 600 for DPA1, and over 400 for DPB1. Five DR-DQ haplotypes were treated as single units for association and clustering because of strong linkage in the cohort. Among a few hundred genotyped donors of the cohort, an average of about 240,000 unique TCR beta nucleotide sequences were sequenced per donor, around a sixth of them non-productive.

Receptors were amplified or captured by the immunoSEQ multiplex PCR assay. The multiplex PCR relied on a mix of 60 forward primers for TCR Vbeta segments and 13 reverse primers for TCR Jbeta segments. Amplification of the CDR3 region of rearranged TCR beta genes was performed with a multiplex PCR assay on genomic DNA. The amplified TCR beta libraries were sequenced on the Illumina HiSeq System as 87-base-pair reads. In the original analysis: Across the 500 to 750 repertoires, a later analysis counted roughly 77 million unique TCR beta chains, around 11 million of which were shared by at least two donors. A nearest-neighbor algorithm error-corrected the raw reads and collapsed the reads into unique sequences, merging closely related sequences to remove PCR and sequencing errors. Alignment of CDR3 sequences to IMGT reference sequences was used to assign V, D and J gene segments. Each retained sequence needed at least a six-nucleotide match to both a V gene segment and a J gene segment. Rearrangements were called productive when the CDR3 lacked stop codons and stayed in frame with V and J; all others were non-productive. CDR3 was defined according to IMGT convention as the region running from the second conserved V-encoded cysteine to the conserved J-encoded phenylalanine. In an earlier analysis of more than 550 of the donors, sequences lacking an unambiguous match to a single V gene segment were excluded. In an earlier analysis of around 590 of the donors, a V segment was called functional when productive rearrangements were above 56.7%, and segregating when the standard deviation between donors exceeded 5%. A statistical classification framework was built for diagnosing cytomegalovirus status from the catalog of TCR beta chain sequences. A later analysis assigned V and J genes by comparing TCR nucleotide sequences with IMGT/GENE-DB human TR gene sequences. In a later analysis, CDR3 sequences and most-parsimonious VDJ recombination scenarios were assigned using the TCRdist pipeline. In a later analysis, each TCR beta chain was defined by its CDR3 amino acid sequence together with its V-gene family, and reads lacking a unique V-gene family were excluded. A later analysis removed 550 to 700 highly shared, low-generation-probability nucleotide sequences to deal with suspected cross-contamination and a sequencing artifact. In a later analysis, a clonal expansion index for each public chain was calculated from normalized within-repertoire ranks of inferred template counts. In a later analysis, generation probabilities were computed using a VDJ recombination model fitted to out-of-frame rearrangements, and the results were checked against IGoR. In a later analysis, TCR-TCR, TCR-HLA and TCR-CMV co-occurrence was scored with hypergeometric tests, and a repertoire-size bias correction was applied to TCR pairs. In a later analysis, false discovery rates were estimated by permuting HLA or CMV assignments 20 times. A later analysis grouped co-occurring TCRs with DBSCAN, adding TCRdist sequence similarity when clustering within HLA-allele-positive subsets. Co-occurrence clustering excluded repertoires with fewer than 30,000 or more than 120,000 public chains, plus five with anomalous nucleotide sharing. TCRdb took over this immuneACCESS table, retaining in-frame rearrangements with V and J assigned. Such tables are incomplete; in checked studies, under half of the missing clones stem from an unresolved V gene, and the remainder is unexplained. V and J calls and clone size are as listed in that table; D and trimming were resolved from the DNA. Here the sample has approximately 100,000 clones; 77% occur a single time. Approximately 9.9% of the sample comes from the top ten.

Points the paper makes about the study in general: Because HLA typing was unavailable for some donors at each locus, only the typed subset was used in association tests. Sequencing depth was assumed to be roughly uniform across donors in the presence/absence analyses, though that assumption may not hold. In a later genetic analysis, a missense DCLRE1C variant was associated with V-gene and J-gene trimming of TCR beta chains, and the association was replicated in an independent cohort. The earlier analysis of some 540 of the donors excluded 15 to 20 rarely observed V segments, including chromosome 9 orphons, because counts were too low. A later analysis reported that several top co-occurrence clusters appeared linked to parvovirus B19, influenza, CMV and Epstein-Barr virus. A further reported finding was that TCR beta sequences accurately predicted the HLA-A and HLA-B alleles for most subjects in the first cohort. Compared with equally common non-associated chains, HLA-associated TCR beta chains in a later analysis were more clonally expanded and had lower generation probabilities. A later analysis found that TCR association rates varied across HLA loci, with DRB1 alleles showing the most associated TCRs and HLA-C alleles the fewest. This cohort had only TCR beta chains sequenced, and the lack of alpha or paired-chain data limited which features could be detected. In a later analysis, most CMV-associated TCR beta chains were found to appear HLA-restricted, with HLA associations seemingly driven largely by CMV exposure. When HLA alleles, especially DR and DQ, strongly co-occurred, attributing TCR associations to individual alleles was difficult. A cluster of highly shared sequence variants was judged likely to be a technical artifact of the sequencing pipeline. The authors suggested that the approach could potentially be generalized to other disease states and immunological phenotypes. Because the 87-base-pair reads could not distinguish some IMGT-functional V segments, including TRBV6-2 and TRBV6-3, those segments were excluded. Most TCR sequences were seen in very few donors, while some public TCRs were found in many individuals. The study listed 164 TCR beta chains as associated with cytomegalovirus. Linkage disequilibrium might explain the correlated functional status among segregating V segments, but an unknown experimental factor could not be ruled out. In vitro tests confirmed that a few of the cytomegalovirus-associated TCR beta chains recognize cytomegalovirus antigens. Broadly in line with IMGT annotations, most TCR beta V segments showed up in productive rearrangements about 90% or about 30% of the time in an earlier analysis of 450 to 600 of the donors. The classifier was reported to diagnose cytomegalovirus status with high specificity and sensitivity in both the original cohort and the validation cohort. In a later genetic analysis, fewer N-insertions in productive TCRs were reported among donors in an Asian-associated ancestry cluster than the roughly 700-donor mean. Immune exposure information for the cohort was limited to CMV serostatus. At a false discovery rate of 0.05, a later analysis linked 16,951 TCR beta sequences to specific HLA alleles.

From the germline V gene, CDR1 is SGHTA and CDR2 is FQGNSA. The CDR3, cysteine through phenylalanine, is 14 amino acids long. Of all the DNA, just the CDR3 is kept, 42 bases in frame from base 1. V is pared back by 1 base and J by 4 bases, with 10 bases lying between the germline termini. In total, roughly 710 healthy bone marrow donors made up the cohort. At the time of sampling, every cohort member was nominally healthy, though immune exposures that went unrecorded were likely present. The donor tested CMV seropositive and was one of the 289 seropositive cohort members. A peripheral blood sample was collected from each donor, and TCR beta sequencing was performed on peripheral blood mononuclear cells. The Qiagen DNeasy Blood Extraction Kit was used to extract genomic DNA from the blood cell samples. As for this clone: Its antigen is not yet known. It has no much larger one-base neighbor in the sample; base qualities were not kept.

The material sequenced was PBMCs. The sequence was obtained from a man in his forties in good health and CMV-seropositive. The chain links TRBV7-2 with TRBJ1-1; no D segment can be confidently identified. The DNA is TGTGCCAGCAGCTTAGTGGGAGGCACCACTGAAGCTTTCTTT. This sequence encodes CASSLVGGTTEAFF.